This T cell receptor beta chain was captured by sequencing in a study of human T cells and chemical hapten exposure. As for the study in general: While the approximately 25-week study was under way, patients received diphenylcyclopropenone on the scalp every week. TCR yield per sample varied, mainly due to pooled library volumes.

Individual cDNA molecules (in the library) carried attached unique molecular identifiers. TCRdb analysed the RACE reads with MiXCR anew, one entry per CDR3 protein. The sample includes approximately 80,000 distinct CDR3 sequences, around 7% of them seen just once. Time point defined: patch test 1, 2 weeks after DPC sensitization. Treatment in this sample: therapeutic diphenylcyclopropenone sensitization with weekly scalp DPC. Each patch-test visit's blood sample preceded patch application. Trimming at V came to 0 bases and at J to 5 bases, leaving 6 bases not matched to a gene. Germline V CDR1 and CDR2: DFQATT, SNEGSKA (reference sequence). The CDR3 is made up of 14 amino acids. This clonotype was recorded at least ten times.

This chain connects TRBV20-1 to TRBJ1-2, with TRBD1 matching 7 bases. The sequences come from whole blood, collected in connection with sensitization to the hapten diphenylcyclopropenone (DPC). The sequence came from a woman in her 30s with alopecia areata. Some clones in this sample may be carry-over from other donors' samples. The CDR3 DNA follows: TGCAGTGCTAGAGATAACCGGGACAGTTATGGCTACACCTTC. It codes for CSARDNRDSYGYTF.